Listed here are 23 T cell receptor beta chains from one sample, sequenced in a study of blood T cell repertoires in COVID-19. The repertoire was sequenced with immunoSEQ multiplex PCR; TCRdb's copy has only in-frame clones and lacks some. The sample gives approximately 300,000 clones, roughly four fifths of which show up once; around 14% is in the top ten. Sequenced input: peripheral blood. The receptor set was obtained from a person aged 70 to 80 with COVID-19, enrolled during active disease.

The table lists this clone with a count of one. V and J are TRBV27 and TRBJ1-2; the D gene is possibly TRBD1 (5 bases). CDR3 size: 17 residues. V gave up 0 bases and J gave up 6 bases, with 20 bases separating them. CDR1 and CDR2 from the germline V gene are MNHEY and SMNVEV (reference sequence). DNA of the CDR3: TGTGCCAGCAGTTTATCGAGCGGCGGCGGGAGGACACATGGCTACACCTTC. It codes for CASSLSSGGGRTHGYTF.

CDR3 sequence (DNA): TGTGCCAGCAGTTACTCTTCCGGGATAGGGCAGCCCCAGCATTTT. Translating gives CASSYSSGIGQPQHF. The J gene is TRBJ1-5, the V gene TRBV6-5; D ambiguous. Germline V gene lookup returns CDR1 MNHEY and CDR2 SVGAGI. The germline V and J ends were trimmed by 0 bases and 7 bases, with 13 bases remaining between them. The CDR3 sequence is 15 residues long.

The J gene is TRBJ1-4, the V gene TRBV28; 11 bases align to TRBD1. With 11 bases clipped from V and 5 bases from J, the junction kept 4 bases outside the gene matches. CDR1 MDHEN and CDR2 SYDVKM come from the germline V gene. CDR3 length equals 13 residues. For the CDR3, the DNA is TGTGCCGGACAGGGGGCACTAAATGAAAAACTGTTTTTT. Amino acids: CAGQGALNEKLFF.

This chain links TRBV6-6 with TRBJ2-3, with 8 bases lining up with TRBD2. The ends lost 8 bases at V and 5 bases at J; junction bases unmatched: 9. The CDR3 consists of 14 residues. The germline CDR1 and CDR2 sequences are MNHNY and SVGAGI (reference sequence). The CDR3 protein is CASATGGRRDTQYF. CDR3 DNA: TGTGCCAGCGCTACGGGGGGGCGGAGAGATACGCAGTATTTT.

The J gene is TRBJ2-5, the V gene TRBV11-2, with TRBD2 matching 9 bases. Germline CDR1 SGHAT, CDR2 FQNNGV. This CDR3 has 13 residues. With V trimmed by 5 bases and J by 4 bases, 2 bases remained unmatched. CDR3 bases: TGTGCCAGCAGCATTAGCGGGAGAGAGACCCAGTACTTC. Its translation: CASSISGRETQYF.

The chain couples TRBV6-2 or TRBV6-3 to TRBJ2-4; 9 bases align to TRBD2. From germline, CDR1 is MNHEY and CDR2 SVGEGT. The CDR3 loop spans 18 amino acids. Trimming at V came to 4 bases and at J to 4 bases, leaving 14 bases not matched to a gene. The CDR3 DNA sequence: TGTGCCAGCAGTTTGGCGGGACTAGCAGCAAGGACTAAAAACATTCAGTACTTC. This gives the protein CASSLAGLAARTKNIQYF.

This clone was seen once. The chain employs TRBV2 and TRBJ2-3; the match to TRBD1 covers 7 bases. The CDR3 length is 16 residues. Germline values: CDR1 SNHLY, CDR2 FYNNEI. V was clipped by 4 bases and J by 2 bases; unmatched bases: 9. The CDR3 bases are TGTGCCAGCAGTGCAGGACAGGCCGGGTACACAGATACGCAGTATTTT. Its protein product is CASSAGQAGYTDTQYF. Using reference TRBV2 and TRBJ2-3 for the parts outside the CDR3, the full variable domain is EPEVTQTPSHQVTQMGQEVILRCVPISNHLYFYWYRQILGQKVEFLVSFYNNEISEKSEIFDDQFSVERPDGSNFTLKIRSTKLEDSAMYFCASSAGQAGYTDTQYFGPGTRLTVL.

The CDR3 reads CSVPPGDRGLVTEAFF. CDR3 DNA sequence: TGCAGCGTTCCCCCAGGGGACAGGGGGCTTGTCACTGAAGCTTTCTTT. The V and J genes are TRBV29-1 and TRBJ1-1; 12 bases map to TRBD1. Germline CDR1 reads SQVTM; CDR2 reads ANQGSEA. V gave up 5 bases and J gave up 4 bases; unmatched junction bases: 11. There are 16 residues in the CDR3. Full variable domain (rest looked up from reference TRBV29-1 and TRBJ1-1): SAVISQKPSRDICQRGTSLTIQCQVDSQVTMMFWYRQQPGQSLTLIATANQGSEATYESGFVIDKFPISRPNLTFSTLTVSNMSPEDSSIYLCSVPPGDRGLVTEAFFGQGTRLTVV.

This chain uses TRBV18 with TRBJ2-7; TRBD2 matches 11 bases. V lost 4 bases, J lost 0 bases, and 2 bases stayed unmatched. CDR3 length: 15 residues. From germline, CDR1 is KGHSH and CDR2 LQKENI. Here the CDR3 reads CASSQGLAGSYEQYF. DNA for the CDR3: TGTGCCAGCTCACAAGGACTAGCGGGCTCCTACGAGCAGTACTTC.

The chain recombines TRBV4-1 with TRBJ1-5; weak D call: TRBD1 (5 bases). Germline values: CDR1 MGHRA, CDR2 YSYEKL. V was clipped by 0 bases and J by 7 bases, with 7 bases between them. The CDR3 contains 13 residues. CDR3 sequence: CASSQDRGQPQHF. DNA for the CDR3: TGCGCCAGCAGCCAAGATAGGGGACAGCCCCAGCATTTT.

The rearrangement uses TRBV5-1 and TRBJ1-5; TRBD1 aligns across 9 bases. J gave up 1 base and V 4 bases, and 3 bases lay outside the gene matches. The CDR3 is made up of 15 amino acids. CDR1 SGHRS and CDR2 YFSETQ come from the germline V gene. The CDR3 region has the DNA TGCGCCAGCAGCCTGGGACAGGGCAGCAATCAGCCCCAGCATTTT. This translates into CASSLGQGSNQPQHF.

For the CDR3, the DNA is TGTGCCAGCAGCTCGACCAATCAGGGTACCTATGGCTACACCTTC. Protein: CASSSTNQGTYGYTF. The chain has TRBV7-9 and TRBJ1-2, with D maybe TRBD1 (5 bases). CDR1 is SEHNR, CDR2 FQNEAQ, per germline (reference sequence). The CDR3 consists of 15 residues. Trimming shortened V by 4 bases and J by 4 bases, and 16 bases separated the two germline ends. The full variable domain, rest sourced from reference TRBV7-9 and TRBJ1-2, is DTGVSQNPRHKITKRGQNVTFRCDPISEHNRLYWYRQTLGQGPEFLTYFQNEAQLEKSRLLSDRFSAERPKGSFSTLEIQRTEQGDSAMYLCASSSTNQGTYGYTFGSGTRLTVV.

This clone was seen a handful of times. V and J are TRBV11-2 and TRBJ1-3; D unresolved. Per the germline V gene, CDR1 is SGHAT and CDR2 is FQNNGV. CDR3 length: 13 amino acids. V was clipped by 4 bases and J by 3 bases, with 7 bases between them. CDR3 bases: TGTGCCAGCAGCTGGGCGGGTGGAAACACCATATATTTT. It specifies CASSWAGGNTIYF.

The chain is built from TRBV11-3 and TRBJ2-1; tentatively, D is TRBD1 (5 bases). The V end lost 6 bases, the J end lost 5 bases, and 14 bases lay between the germline ends. This CDR3 has 14 residues. CDR1 and CDR2 from the germline V gene are SGHNT and YENEEA. The CDR3: CASSPNPGHNEQFF. Written as DNA, the CDR3 is TGTGCCAGCAGTCCGAACCCAGGGCACAATGAGCAGTTCTTC.

The V and J genes are TRBV28 and TRBJ1-3; the D is unclear. The CDR3 spans 16 residues. Deletions cut 7 bases from V and 2 bases from J, with 18 bases between. Germline assignment: CDR1 MDHEN and CDR2 SYDVKM. The DNA for the CDR3 is TGTGCCAGCAACCCCAGTCGGGGAGCGGCTGGAAACACCATATATTTT. As protein: CASNPSRGAAGNTIYF.

V is TRBV7-2 and J is TRBJ2-7, with 8 bases that match TRBD1. Germline-derived CDR1 and CDR2 are SGHTA and FQGNSA. This CDR3 comprises 16 residues. The V segment lost 7 bases and the J segment 4 bases; nucleotides outside the gene matches: 15. The DNA for the CDR3 is TGTGCCAGCACCCCCGGTGGGGCAGGGGGCGCTTACGAGCAGTACTTC. It translates to CASTPGGAGGAYEQYF.

This clone was seen a single time. The CDR3: CASSVRTGYEQYF. The CDR3 DNA reads as TGTGCCAGCAGTGTCAGGACAGGTTACGAGCAGTACTTC. The V and J genes are TRBV25-1 and TRBJ2-7; 7 nucleotides match TRBD1. Germline V gene data show CDR1 as MGHDK and CDR2 as SYGVNS. Trimming removed 4 bases from V and 4 bases from J; junction bases left unmatched: 4. The length of the CDR3 is 13 residues.

On this clone: At one boundary the junction diverges from the germline segment, which might be a read error. V usage is TRBV7-3 and J usage is TRBJ2-7; 10 positions agree with TRBD1. The CDR3 is 11 amino acids. Germline assignment: CDR1 SGHTA and CDR2 FQGTGA. This chain's CDR3 is CASSSEGQGNF. DNA for the CDR3: TGTGCCAGCAGCTCGGAGGGACAGGGGAACTTC.

The chain recombines TRBV29-1 with TRBJ2-6; weak D call: TRBD1 (6 bases). V dropped 5 bases and J dropped 4 bases, with 12 bases sitting between them. Germline V gives CDR1 SQVTM, CDR2 ANQGSEA. There are 14 residues in the CDR3. CDR3 sequence (DNA): TGCAGCGTTCTACAGGGTGCCGGGGCCAACGTCCTGACTTTC. As protein: CSVLQGAGANVLTF.

The count of this clone is one. CDR3: CAISDQRRISEQYF. The DNA of the CDR3 is TGTGCCATCAGTGACCAGCGGCGCATCTCCGAGCAGTACTTC. The chain is built from TRBV10-3 and TRBJ2-7; TRBD2 might be the D (5 bases). The CDR3 totals 14 residues. Germline V lookup: CDR1 ENHRY, CDR2 SYGVKD. Trimming removed 3 bases at V and 6 bases at J, with 15 bases between.

This chain connects TRBV5-1 to TRBJ1-1, with a tentative D call TRBD1 (5 bases). The CDR3 has 13 amino acids. CDR1 and CDR2 from the germline V gene are SGHRS and YFSETQ. The ends were cut back, 5 bases at V and 1 base at J, with 9 bases in the middle. CDR3 in DNA: TGCGCCAGCAGTCAGGGCTGGAACACTGAAGCTTTCTTT. This sequence encodes CASSQGWNTEAFF.

The V call is TRBV5-6, the J call TRBJ2-2; D uncertain. Germline V gene lookup returns CDR1 SGHDT and CDR2 YYEEEE. The CDR3 totals 14 residues. Trimming stripped 6 bases from V and 0 bases from J, with 9 bases between. The DNA of the CDR3 is TGTGCCAGCACCCCACAGCCGAACACCGGGGAGCTGTTTTTT. Its protein product is CASTPQPNTGELFF.

This clone was found once. The genes are TRBV2 and TRBJ1-6, with 8 bases fitting TRBD1. The V gene end was trimmed by 6 bases and the J gene end by 6 bases; junction bases not matched to a gene: 10. The germline V gene has CDR1 SNHLY and CDR2 FYNNEI. The CDR3 consists of 16 residues. The CDR3 DNA follows: TGTGCCAGCAGGGCGGACAGGGTGACAACTAATTCACCCCTCCACTTT. Amino acids: CASRADRVTTNSPLHF.